This T cell receptor beta chain was profiled in a study of blood T cell repertoires in COVID-19 (dated by TCRdb to about 2020). As for the study more broadly: The collaborator samples originated in the United States, Italy and Spain and spanned the acute and convalescent phases of COVID-19. Where available, HLA class I and class II types were taken from metadata supplied by the sample provider and were not determined by assay-based typing. A freely available public database, intended as a resource for researchers studying the immune response to SARS-CoV-2, is where the repertoires were released. The sample metadata nearly always contained a de-identified subject ID, COVID-19 status, age in years and sex. The samples were drawn from two sources: the first 160 participants of the ongoing ImmuneRACE study, and 1,000 to 1,500 subjects contributed by 6 global collaborators. The prospective study material was composed of cDNA or gDNA derived from T cells, B-cell-depleted T cells, or PBMCs. Subjects who had been exposed to COVID-19, were actively infected with it, or had recovered from it provided the deeply sampled blood TCRbeta repertoires that made up the dataset.

Broader findings and caveats from the paper: Clinical and demographic metadata were provided uncurated, with the amount varying by source and participant.

For this clone: Its antigen is still unknown. One base away there is no much larger clone; base qualities are not given.

Participants in the prospective study were aged 18 to 89 years, lived in 24 United States geographic areas, and enrolled through a virtual design. To assign participants to cohorts, the prospective study relied on clinical history that participants themselves reported in a screening survey and a study questionnaire. Recovered participants in ImmuneRACE Cohort 3 were defined as having two consecutive negative NP/OP PCR tests, clearance from a healthcare professional, or resolution of symptoms. In the prospective study, whole blood, serum and a nasopharyngeal or oropharyngeal swab were collected from each participant by mobile phlebotomists. Participants in the prospective study had the option to provide additional blood draws and questionnaires over a roughly 2-month period. Before DNA extraction, prospective study blood samples were shipped either frozen or at room temperature. TCRbeta CDR3 regions were amplified from genomic DNA using the immunoSEQ Assay, a bias-controlled multiplex PCR. Turning to the authors' computational methods: The number of nucleated cells in each sample was estimated from the amplification of reference gene primers within the assay. To quantify the absolute abundance of each unique TCRbeta CDR3 rearrangement, sequence reads were collapsed and filtered. For each sample, productive Simpson clonality was calculated as the square root of Simpson's diversity index over productive rearrangements. The clones in this table, taken by TCRdb from immuneACCESS, are in-frame only. Not every clone is retained; where verified, under half of the shortfall comes from an unresolved V gene, and the cause of the rest is unknown. V and J calls and clone size are given by that table; D and trimming were obtained from the DNA. The sample records 390,000 or so clones, over 80% of which are singletons. The ten biggest clones cover 5.1% of the sample.

V gives up 0 bases and J gives up 3 bases, and the segment between their germline ends measures 12 bases. The germline V gene specifies LGHNA as CDR1 and YSLEER as CDR2. The CDR3 holds 15 amino acids from the cysteine to the phenylalanine. Only the CDR3 DNA is retained, 45 bases long and in frame from the first base. The TCR originated in a woman between 45 and 60 years old who had recovered from COVID-19. Rearrangement joined TRBV4-3 to TRBJ2-7; TRBD1 is a weak D gene call, 5 bases matching. Sequenced sample: PBMCs or T cells enriched from blood (not recorded which). The bases are TGCGCCAGCAGCCAAGATGAAGGCAGGGTCTACGAGCAGTACTTC. Protein translation: CASSQDEGRVYEQYF.